Shown below are 9 T cell receptor beta chains from a single sample sequenced in a study of siplizumab effects on memory and regulatory T cells. Assay: immunoSEQ multiplex PCR; the TCRdb copy retains only in-frame clones and omits some. Of around 61,000 clones in the sample, around 97% were seen once. The specimen sequenced was naive CD8+ T cells sorted from blood. The receptors stem from a human donor in good health.

The chain has TRBV27 and TRBJ2-7, with D unresolved. The CDR3 runs to 14 residues. Germline V CDR1 and CDR2: MNHEY, SMNVEV (reference sequence). Between the trimmed V and J ends, which lost 3 bases and 3 bases, there was a span of 12 bases. In DNA form, the CDR3 reads TGTGCCAGCAGTTTCGGACCCCTAAACTACGAGCAGTACTTC. Its protein product is CASSFGPLNYEQYF.

This chain connects TRBV4-1 to TRBJ2-7, with 9 nucleotides matching TRBD1. With 5 bases clipped from V and 4 bases from J, the junction kept 9 bases outside the gene matches. Germline lookup yields CDR1 MGHRA and CDR2 YSYEKL. This CDR3 contains 15 residues. CDR3 amino acids: CASSWERTGAYEQYF. In DNA, the CDR3 is TGCGCCAGCAGCTGGGAGCGGACAGGGGCATACGAGCAGTACTTC.

This chain connects TRBV27 to TRBJ2-7; D call uncertain. The CDR3 is 10 amino acids. Germline-derived CDR1 and CDR2 are MNHEY and SMNVEV (reference sequence). The ends were cut back, 8 bases at V and 3 bases at J, with 5 bases in the middle. CDR3 in amino acids: CASGHYEQYF. For the CDR3, the DNA is TGTGCCAGCGGCCACTACGAGCAGTACTTC.

CDR3 in DNA: TGTGCCAGCAGGTACTTAGCGGGAGGGGATGGCACAGATACGCAGTATTTT. Translation gives CASRYLAGGDGTDTQYF. The chain combines TRBV27 with TRBJ2-3, with 11 bases lining up with TRBD2. The CDR3 sequence is 17 residues long. J gave up 1 base and V 6 bases, and 9 bases lay outside the gene matches. Germline CDR1 and CDR2: MNHEY and SMNVEV (reference sequence).

This sequence joins TRBV7-6 and TRBJ2-2, with D uncertain. CDR1 is SGHVS, CDR2 FNYEAQ, per germline. The CDR3 is made up of 12 amino acids. V lost 4 bases and J lost 6, with 6 bases in between. The CDR3 DNA follows: TGTGCCAGCAGCTCTCTTTCCGGGGAGCTGTTTTTT. Translating gives CASSSLSGELFF.

The chain couples TRBV5-6 to TRBJ2-2; D is ambiguous. Germline CDR1 is SGHDT and CDR2 is YYEEEE. Trimming took off 0 bases at V and 4 bases at J, with 10 bases between the two ends. The CDR3 contains 15 residues. In DNA, the CDR3 is TGTGCCAGCAGCTTGGTCGACATCTTCACCGGGGAGCTGTTTTTT. Translating gives CASSLVDIFTGELFF.

The chain recombines TRBV7-8 with TRBJ2-7; TRBD1 matches at 8 bases. The ends lost 3 bases at V and 2 bases at J; junction bases unmatched: 3. Looked up from germline, CDR1 is SGHVS and CDR2 is FQNEAQ. There are 14 residues in the CDR3. The CDR3 DNA is TGTGCCAGCAGCTTTGGGACAGGTCCCTACGAGCAGTACTTC. Its translation is CASSFGTGPYEQYF.

This rearrangement joins TRBV19 to TRBJ2-7; D may be TRBD1 or TRBD2 (5 bases each). This CDR3 is 14 amino acids long. Per germline, CDR1 LNHDA and CDR2 SQIVND (reference sequence). Between the trimmed V and J ends, which lost 3 bases and 3 bases, there was a span of 12 bases. CDR3 region: CASSMGRANYEQYF. CDR3 DNA: TGTGCCAGTAGTATGGGACGGGCGAACTACGAGCAGTACTTC.

The rearrangement joins TRBV5-1 to TRBJ2-1; 10 nucleotides line up with TRBD2. This CDR3 region has 13 residues. CDR1 is SGHRS, CDR2 YFSETQ, per germline. Trimming removed 5 bases from V and 4 bases from J; junction bases left unmatched: 0. In DNA, the CDR3 is TGCGCCAGCAGGACTAGCGGGTACAATGAGCAGTTCTTC. Amino acid sequence: CASRTSGYNEQFF.